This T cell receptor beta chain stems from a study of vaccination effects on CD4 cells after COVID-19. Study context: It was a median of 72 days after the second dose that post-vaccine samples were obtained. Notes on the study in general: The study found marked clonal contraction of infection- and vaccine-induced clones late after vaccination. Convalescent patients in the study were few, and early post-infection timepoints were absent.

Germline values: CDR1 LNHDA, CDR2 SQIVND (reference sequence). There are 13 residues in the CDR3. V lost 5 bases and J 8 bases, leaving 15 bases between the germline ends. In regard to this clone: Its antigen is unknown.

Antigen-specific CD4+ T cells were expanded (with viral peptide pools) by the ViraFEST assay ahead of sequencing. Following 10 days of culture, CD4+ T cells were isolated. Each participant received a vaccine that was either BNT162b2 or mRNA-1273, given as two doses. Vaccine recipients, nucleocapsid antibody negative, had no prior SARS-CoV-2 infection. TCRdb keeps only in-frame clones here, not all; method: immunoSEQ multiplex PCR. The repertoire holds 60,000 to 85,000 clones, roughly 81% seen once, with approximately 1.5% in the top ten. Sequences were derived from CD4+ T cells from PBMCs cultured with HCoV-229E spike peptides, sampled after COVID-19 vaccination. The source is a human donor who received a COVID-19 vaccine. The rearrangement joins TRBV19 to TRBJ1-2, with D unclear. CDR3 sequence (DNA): TGTGCCAGTAGTCCTACCTCTTCTCGCGGCTACACCTTC. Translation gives CASSPTSSRGYTF.